These 27 T cell receptor beta chains were sequenced from one sample in a study of Graves' ophthalmopathy and Graves' hyperthyroidism. The sequenced template was RNA, covering the TCR beta CDR3 region. Investigators did first-round RT-PCR with HTBI primers, then second-round multiplex PCR. MiXCR was run by TCRdb on the multiplex PCR reads, yielding one entry per CDR3 protein. The table records about 390,000 distinct CDR3 sequences, roughly 14% of them present only once. The source material was peripheral blood. These receptors were collected from a woman under 30 with stable Graves' hyperthyroidism.

This clonotype was recorded many times. The chain employs TRBV6-2 or TRBV6-3 and TRBJ2-2; D not resolved. The CDR3 totals 14 residues. The germline CDR1 and CDR2 sequences are MNHEY and SVGEGT. The ends were cut back, 2 bases at V and 2 bases at J, with 6 bases in the middle. CDR3 sequence: CASSYPQNTGELFF. The CDR3 nucleotides are TGTGCCAGCAGTTACCCGCAAAACACCGGGGAGCTGTTTTTT.

This clonotype was counted many times. The V call is TRBV6-5, the J call TRBJ1-1; maybe TRBD1 (5 bases). V was trimmed by 1 base and J by 1 base, leaving 10 bases between them. The CDR3 is 15 residues long. CDR1 and CDR2 (germline): MNHEY, SVGAGI. CDR3 residues: CASSYLWGRNTEAFF. DNA of the CDR3: TGTGCCAGCAGTTACTTGTGGGGACGGAACACTGAAGCTTTCTTT.

The J gene is TRBJ2-5, the V gene TRBV7-2; 13 nucleotides match TRBD2. Trimming cost V 5 bases and J 14 bases; bases outside gene matches: 11. The CDR3 contains 14 residues. Germline CDR1 SGHTA, CDR2 FQGNSA. The CDR3 spells CASSPSTSGRIFYF. The CDR3 nucleotides read TGTGCCAGCAGCCCCTCGACTAGCGGGAGGATCTTCTACTTC.

The chain combines TRBV6-2 or TRBV6-3 with TRBJ1-1; TRBD1 agrees at 10 bases. V lost 6 bases to trimming and J lost 4 bases; unmatched junction nucleotides: 5. Per the germline V gene, CDR1 is MNHEY and CDR2 is SVGEGT. This CDR3 has 14 residues. The CDR3 sequence: CASSHGTGVTEAFF. As DNA, the CDR3 is TGTGCCAGCAGCCACGGGACAGGGGTCACTGAAGCTTTCTTT.

This clonotype occurred many times. The chain couples TRBV6-4 to TRBJ1-2; no firm D call. There are 15 residues in the CDR3. V lost 4 bases to trimming and J lost 4 bases, with 16 bases between them. The V gene's germline CDR1 is MRHNA and CDR2 SNTAGT. In DNA form, the CDR3 reads TGTGCCAGCAGTGCAATAGGCGTAGGGCCCTATGGCTACACCTTC. This sequence encodes CASSAIGVGPYGYTF.

The chain is built from TRBV12-3 or TRBV12-4 and TRBJ2-5; no clear D. Trimming took 4 bases from V and 5 from J, leaving 23 bases between them. CDR3 size: 17 residues. CDR3 in amino acids: CASSYSLGRHSRETQYF. The CDR3 DNA follows: TGTGCCAGCAGTTACTCGTTGGGTCGGCATAGTCGGGAGACCCAGTACTTC.

This clonotype was counted ten times or more. This sequence joins TRBV6-1 and TRBJ1-1; maybe TRBD1 (6 bases). Germline V gene data show CDR1 as MNHNS and CDR2 as SASEGT. This CDR3 has 15 residues. Trimming removed 6 bases from V and 1 base from J, with 15 bases in between. The chain's CDR3 is CASRLTGSANTEAFF. The CDR3 region has the DNA TGTGCCAGCAGGCTAACAGGGTCTGCGAACACTGAAGCTTTCTTT.

This clonotype occurred many times. This chain links TRBV19 with TRBJ1-2, with 9 nucleotides matching TRBD1. CDR3 length equals 16 residues. Germline CDR1 LNHDA, CDR2 SQIVND (reference sequence). V was clipped by 3 bases and J by 4 bases; unmatched bases: 9. CDR3 sequence (DNA): TGTGCCAGTAGTATCGACAGGGGGAATCAACGCTATGGCTACACCTTC. It codes for CASSIDRGNQRYGYTF.

This clonotype occurred many times. The chain combines TRBV27 with TRBJ2-2, with D unclear. In germline, CDR1 is MNHEY, CDR2 SMNVEV (reference sequence). This CDR3 has 13 amino acids. V was shortened by 11 bases and J by 5 bases, with 15 bases between the two germline ends. This CDR3 reads CASSPLGTGELFF. DNA of the CDR3: TGTGCCTCGAGTCCGCTCGGGACCGGGGAGCTGTTTTTT.

There are a few counts of this clonotype. J is TRBJ1-1 and V is TRBV3-1, with D perhaps matching TRBD1 (6 bases). This CDR3 is built from 14 residues. The germline CDR1 and CDR2 sequences are LGHDT and YNNKEL (reference sequence). The V and J ends lost 3 bases and 5 bases respectively, with 13 bases between them. The CDR3 DNA reads as TGTGCCAGCAGCCACGGGGGCCAGGGGACTGAAGCTTTCTTT. Amino acid sequence: CASSHGGQGTEAFF.

This clonotype has ten or more counts. The CDR3 DNA follows: TGTGCCAGCTTGGGGTACAGGGAACCCTACGAGCAGTACTTC. Its translation is CASLGYREPYEQYF. The chain carries TRBV6-2 or TRBV6-3 and TRBJ2-7; D may be TRBD1 (6 bases). CDR1 and CDR2 (germline): MNHEY, SVGEGT. V was pared by 8 bases and J by 2 bases, with 16 bases between. This CDR3 comprises 14 residues.

The sample holds many counts of this clonotype. This chain connects TRBV5-6 to TRBJ2-4, with D perhaps matching TRBD1 (5 bases). The CDR3 length is 19 residues. Germline-derived CDR1 and CDR2 are SGHDT and YYEEEE. V was shortened by 4 bases and J by 1 base, with 24 bases between the two germline ends. The DNA of the CDR3 is TGTGCCAGCAGCGCGCCCCAGGGCCCGACCCTCTCGGCCAAAAACATTCAGTACTTC. Translated, it gives CASSAPQGPTLSAKNIQYF. Complete variable domain (other parts from reference TRBV5-6 and TRBJ2-4): DAGVTQSPTHLIKTRGQQVTLRCSPKSGHDTVSWYQQALGQGPQFIFQYYEEEERQRGNFPDRFSGHQFPNYSSELNVNALLLGDSALYLCASSAPQGPTLSAKNIQYFGAGTRLSVL.

This clonotype appeared many times. V gene TRBV19 combines with J gene TRBJ2-6; D gene ambiguous. Trimming pared 5 bases from V and 0 bases from J, leaving 20 bases between. The CDR3 runs 19 residues. CDR1 LNHDA and CDR2 SQIVND come from the germline V gene (reference sequence). CDR3 DNA: TGTGCCAGTAGTCCCCGCCGTGTCAGGCAGAGCTCTGGGGCCAACGTCCTGACTTTC. Its protein is CASSPRRVRQSSGANVLTF. The entire variable domain, with the rest obtained from reference TRBV19 and TRBJ2-6, is as follows: DGGITQSPKYLFRKEGQNVTLSCEQNLNHDAMYWYRQDPGQGLRLIYYSQIVNDFQKGDIAEGYSVSREKKESFPLTVTSAQKNPTAFYLCASSPRRVRQSSGANVLTFGAGSRLTVL.

This clonotype was recorded many times. The chain recombines TRBV6-1 with TRBJ1-1; 7 bases align to TRBD1. CDR3 length: 14 amino acids. In germline, CDR1 is MNHNS, CDR2 SASEGT. The ends lost 5 bases at V and 1 base at J; junction bases unmatched: 4. The DNA of the CDR3 is TGTGCCAGCAGTCCCTACAGGGGGAACACTGAAGCTTTCTTT. This encodes CASSPYRGNTEAFF.

This clonotype has a handful of counts. The chain recombines TRBV20-1 with TRBJ1-3, with D uncertain. V dropped 5 bases and J dropped 4 bases, with 15 bases sitting between them. Germline V gene sequence: CDR1 DFQATT, CDR2 SNEGSKA (reference sequence). This CDR3 region has 14 residues. The CDR3 bases are TGCAGTGCTCCTCGCGGCGGGCTAGGAAACACCATATATTTT. As protein: CSAPRGGLGNTIYF.

This clonotype has just a few counts. This chain connects TRBV28 to TRBJ1-5; TRBD1 matches at 10 bases. The J segment lost 8 bases and the V segment lost 3 bases, leaving 10 bases of the junction unmatched. Per the germline V gene, CDR1 is MDHEN and CDR2 is SYDVKM. This CDR3 contains 16 residues. The CDR3 loop reads CASSFYPGTGEKPQHF. Here the CDR3 DNA reads TGTGCCAGCAGTTTTTACCCCGGGACAGGGGAAAAGCCCCAGCATTTT.

This clonotype was detected many times. The chain has TRBV6-1 and TRBJ1-1; D not resolved. Germline values: CDR1 MNHNS, CDR2 SASEGT. Trimming took 7 bases from V and 0 from J, leaving 15 bases between them. The CDR3 runs to 15 residues. The CDR3 here is CASTPSRSVNTEAFF. CDR3 in DNA: TGTGCCAGCACCCCGAGCCGGAGTGTGAACACTGAAGCTTTCTTT.

This clonotype was picked up many times. The V and J genes are TRBV6-2 or TRBV6-3 and TRBJ1-1; TRBD1 matches at 9 bases. With 4 bases clipped from V and 1 base from J, the junction kept 4 bases outside the gene matches. From germline, CDR1 is MNHEY and CDR2 SVGEGT. The length of the CDR3 is 15 residues. The CDR3 protein is CASSLGDRANTEAFF. CDR3 bases: TGTGCCAGCAGTTTAGGGGACAGGGCGAACACTGAAGCTTTCTTT.

This clonotype was found many times. CDR3 residues: CASSVGLSTGELFF. CDR3 sequence (DNA): TGTGCCAGCAGCGTAGGTCTCAGCACCGGGGAGCTGTTTTTT. This chain joins TRBV9 and TRBJ2-2; D is unresolved. The CDR3 covers 14 residues. V was shortened by 0 bases and J by 4 bases, with 7 bases between the two germline ends. Per germline, CDR1 SGDLS and CDR2 YYNGEE.

This clonotype has more than one count but fewer than ten. A much bigger clone sits one base away, suggesting this may be a read error. The chain carries TRBV12-3 or TRBV12-4 and TRBJ1-6; D may be TRBD1 (5 bases). The CDR3 runs 14 residues. The V end was cut by 6 bases, the J end by 13 bases, with 19 bases between. The chain's CDR3 is CASRPSGTCVPLHF. The CDR3, as DNA: TGTGCCAGCAGACCCTCCGGGACCTGTGTCCCCCTCCACTTT.

Ten or more counts support this clonotype. This chain uses TRBV6-5 with TRBJ2-5, with D perhaps assigned TRBD1 or TRBD2 (5 bases each). Germline-derived CDR1 and CDR2 are MNHEY and SVGAGI. V lost 2 bases and J 2 bases, leaving 6 bases between the germline ends. The CDR3 has 13 residues. CDR3 in amino acids: CASSYGGQETQYF. The CDR3, as DNA: TGTGCCAGCAGTTACGGGGGACAAGAGACCCAGTACTTC.

This clonotype was recorded at least ten times. This chain connects TRBV29-1 to TRBJ1-2; D uncertain. Germline-derived CDR1 and CDR2 are SQVTM and ANQGSEA. This CDR3 spans 12 amino acids. V lost 2 bases and J 4 bases, leaving 8 bases between the germline ends. The CDR3 DNA sequence: TGCAGCGTTGAAATCCGCAGCTATGGCTACACCTTC. Translating gives CSVEIRSYGYTF.

The sample holds many counts of this clonotype. The chain recombines TRBV20-1 with TRBJ2-7, with TRBD2 matching over 9 bases. The CDR3 has 16 residues. Germline V gene data show CDR1 as DFQATT and CDR2 as SNEGSKA (reference sequence). V trimming: 0 bases; J trimming: 1 base; junction bases outside the gene matches: 7. CDR3 in amino acids: CSARDLSAGGSYEQYF. CDR3 DNA: TGCAGTGCTAGAGATCTTTCTGCGGGGGGGTCCTACGAGCAGTACTTC.

This clonotype was seen only a few times. V and J are TRBV7-2 and TRBJ2-1; 8 nucleotides match TRBD2. The germline gives CDR1 SGHTA, CDR2 FQGNSA. Trimming took 0 bases from V and 7 from J; bases not matched to a gene: 8. The CDR3 sequence is 16 residues long. The CDR3 sequence: CASSLANGGADNEQFF. CDR3 bases: TGTGCCAGCAGCTTAGCTAACGGGGGGGCCGATAATGAGCAGTTCTTC.

This clonotype was counted many times. V usage is TRBV5-1 and J usage is TRBJ1-2; D remains unclear. This CDR3 has 14 amino acids. The V end was cut by 0 bases, the J end by 7 bases, with 13 bases between. Per the germline V gene, CDR1 is SGHRS and CDR2 is YFSETQ. CDR3 sequence (DNA): TGCGCCAGCAGCTTGGAAAGGGATGGTGGTGGCTACACCTTC. It yields the protein CASSLERDGGGYTF.

This chain links TRBV28 with TRBJ2-7, with D possibly being TRBD2 (5 bases). Germline V gene data show CDR1 as MDHEN and CDR2 as SYDVKM. The CDR3 contains 15 residues. Between the trimmed V and J ends, which lost 5 bases and 0 bases, there was a span of 14 bases. As DNA, the CDR3 is TGTGCCAGCAGTCCCCACTCAGGAGGCTCCTACGAGCAGTACTTC. Encoded protein: CASSPHSGGSYEQYF.

This clonotype was seen at least ten times. The chain is built from TRBV6-5 and TRBJ1-1; no reliable D call. The V gene lost 4 bases and the J gene lost 8 bases, with 8 bases spanning the gap. The CDR3 spans 11 residues. Germline V gene sequence: CDR1 MNHEY, CDR2 SVGAGI. CDR3: CASSSRMEAFF. CDR3 nucleotides: TGTGCCAGCAGTTCCAGGATGGAAGCTTTCTTT.